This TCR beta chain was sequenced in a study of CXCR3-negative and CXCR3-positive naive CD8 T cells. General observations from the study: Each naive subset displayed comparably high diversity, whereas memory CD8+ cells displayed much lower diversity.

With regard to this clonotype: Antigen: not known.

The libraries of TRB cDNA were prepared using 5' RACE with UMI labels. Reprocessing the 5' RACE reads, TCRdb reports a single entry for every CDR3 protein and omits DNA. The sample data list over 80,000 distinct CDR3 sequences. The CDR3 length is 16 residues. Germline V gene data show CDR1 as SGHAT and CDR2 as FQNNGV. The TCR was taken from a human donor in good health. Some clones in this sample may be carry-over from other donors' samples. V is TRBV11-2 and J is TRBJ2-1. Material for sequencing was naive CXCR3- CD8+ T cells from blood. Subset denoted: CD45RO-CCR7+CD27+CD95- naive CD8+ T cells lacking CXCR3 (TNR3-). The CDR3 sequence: CASSFFGGGPKDEQFF. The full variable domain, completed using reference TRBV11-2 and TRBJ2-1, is EAGVAQSPRYKIIEKRQSVAFWCNPISGHATLYWYQQILGQGPKLLIQFQNNGVVDDSQLPKDRFSAERLKGVDSTLKIQPAKLEDSAVYLCASSFFGGGPKDEQFFGPGTRLTVL.